Shown below are 5 T cell receptor beta chains from a single sample sequenced in a study of spatial heterogeneity in lung cancer (dated by TCRdb to 2018 to 2020). The time point label on this specimen signifies: sample taken at primary tumor resection. The library was produced with 5' RACE. The instrument given in TCRdb is NextSeq 500. The public sequencing data were trimmed at Q25 with fastp and processed into clonotypes with MiXCR by TCRdb, which kept only in-frame beta chains. Rows with a matching CDR3 protein are joined into one entry that keeps the most common DNA and genes. Present in this sample are tens of thousands of distinct CDR3 sequences, approximately 15% of which were seen just once. The leading ten clones occupy around three fifths of the sample. This specimen consisted of PBMCs, obtained at surgery. The source of these receptors is a male donor with early-stage non-small cell lung cancer.

This clonotype was detected many times. DNA of the CDR3: TGCGCCAGCAGCTCTCCGACAGGGGGAAACGAGCAGTACTTC. It yields the protein CASSSPTGGNEQYF. The chain employs TRBV5-1 and TRBJ2-7, with 9 bases fitting TRBD1. Per the germline V gene, CDR1 is SGHRS and CDR2 is YFSETQ. This CDR3 has 14 amino acids. The J segment lost 5 bases and the V segment lost 3 bases, leaving 6 bases of the junction unmatched.

The chain joins TRBV4-3 to TRBJ2-1, with D tentatively TRBD1 (7 bases). The CDR3 runs to 16 residues. The germline CDR1 and CDR2 sequences are LGHNA and YSLEER. Trimming cost V 1 base and J 4 bases, with 14 bases left between them. CDR3 nucleotide sequence: TGCGCCAGCAGCCAAGGGGCGGCAGGGGGGTACAATGAGCAGTTCTTC. This codes for CASSQGAAGGYNEQFF.

This clonotype occurred a few times. The gene calls are TRBV7-9 and TRBJ1-1; no clear D gene. Germline values: CDR1 SEHNR, CDR2 FQNEAQ (reference sequence). This CDR3 is 15 amino acids long. V gave up 6 bases and J gave up 3 bases, with 17 bases separating them. The CDR3 spells CASSMTGMRDTEAFF. As DNA, the CDR3 is TGTGCCAGCAGTATGACGGGGATGAGGGACACTGAAGCTTTCTTT. Looking up the rest from reference TRBV7-9 and TRBJ1-1 gives the full variable domain: DTGVSQNPRHKITKRGQNVTFRCDPISEHNRLYWYRQTLGQGPEFLTYFQNEAQLEKSRLLSDRFSAERPKGSFSTLEIQRTEQGDSAMYLCASSMTGMRDTEAFFGQGTRLTVV.

This clonotype was seen repeatedly, ten times or more. J is TRBJ2-4 and V is TRBV6-1; the match to TRBD1 covers 8 bases. The germline gives CDR1 MNHNS, CDR2 SASEGT. V lost 6 bases, J lost 8 bases, and 9 bases stayed unmatched. The CDR3 consists of 14 residues. The CDR3 DNA reads TGTGCCAGCAGAAAACAGGGGGAAGGTGACATTCAGTACTTC. Its translation is CASRKQGEGDIQYF.

This clonotype has just a few counts. V and J are TRBV7-8 and TRBJ2-2, with a tentative D call TRBD2 (5 bases). The CDR3 is 16 residues long. Germline loops: CDR1 SGHVS, CDR2 FQNEAQ. V gave up 3 bases and J gave up 4 bases, with 15 bases separating them. CDR3 coding DNA: TGTGCCAGCAGCTTCGACGAGGGCCCCTCCACCGGGGAGCTGTTTTTT. This codes for CASSFDEGPSTGELFF.